The source of this T cell receptor beta chain is a study of blood T cell repertoires in COVID-19. This CDR3 has 14 amino acids. In germline, CDR1 is GTSNPN, CDR2 SVGIG (reference sequence). J was trimmed by 4 bases and V by 8 bases; bases with no gene match: 7. This clone was detected once. Two negative PCRs, clearance, or symptom resolution characterized the recovered Cohort 3 donors. Per the original methods: Amplification from reference gene primers served as the basis for estimated nucleated cell counts. The data were produced by immunoSEQ multiplex PCR, yet TCRdb's version contains in-frame clones alone and is incomplete. V, J and clone size are taken as reported in that table, and D and trimming were inferred from the DNA itself. The data hold about 360,000 clones, with more than 70% observed a single time.

The rearrangement links TRBV30 to TRBJ2-1, with TRBD2 matching 11 bases. The sample was PBMCs or T cells enriched from blood (not recorded which). The TCR sequence derives from a man in his thirties or forties who had recovered from COVID-19. The CDR3 loop reads CAGSGGGGYNEQFF. Here the CDR3 DNA reads TGTGCCGGTAGCGGGGGGGGTGGGTACAATGAGCAGTTCTTC.